This T cell receptor beta chain was retrieved from a study of blood T cell repertoires in COVID-19. At the level of the study: COVID-19 samples from acute and convalescent phases originated in the United States, Italy and Spain.

Clones were sequenced by immunoSEQ multiplex PCR, and TCRdb holds only the in-frame ones, with some missing. The sample lists 250,000 to 300,000 clones, 86% seen once, with around 13% in the top ten. There are a few counts of this clone. Trimming shortened V by 5 bases and J by 4 bases, and 8 bases separated the two germline ends. The CDR3 loop spans 12 amino acids. The TCR sequence derives from a woman aged 70-85 years with COVID-19, enrolled during active disease. Sequencing was carried out using peripheral blood. J is TRBJ1-1 and V is TRBV12-3 or TRBV12-4; no clear D gene. In DNA form, the CDR3 reads TGTGCCAGCAGTCCACGGTCCACTGAAGCTTTCTTT. Protein: CASSPRSTEAFF.